These T cell receptor beta chains were read from a single sample in a study of CXCR3-negative and CXCR3-positive naive CD8 T cells. TCRdb re-called the 5' RACE reads and catalogs CDR3 proteins one per entry, DNA excluded. This sample's table has approximately 100,000 distinct CDR3 sequences. Source material: naive CXCR3+ CD8+ T cells from blood. These receptors were collected from a human donor in good health. Some clones in this sample may be carry-over from other donors' samples. Each CDR3 is given with its conserved first and last residue.

v_gene	j_gene	CDR3aa
TRBV4-3	TRBJ2-3	CASSHLTSGGGTDTQYF
TRBV29-1	TRBJ2-2	CSVTGTGLDGELFF
TRBV10-2	TRBJ1-2	CASSESGQGYTF
TRBV5-8	TRBJ2-3	CASSFLDSTDTQYF
TRBV11-3	TRBJ2-1	CASSSLGTAGNEQFF
TRBV20-1	TRBJ2-7	CSARDRDRGVYEQYF
TRBV5-5	TRBJ2-7	CASSGGQGPVNEQYF
TRBV9	TRBJ1-2	CASSVSGSYGYTF
TRBV7-3	TRBJ1-1	CASRKGGHTEAFF
TRBV29-1	TRBJ2-7	CSVEQGSYEQYF
TRBV7-2	TRBJ1-1	CASSLAYGGGTEAFF
TRBV28	TRBJ2-1	CASSPRLAGGRSYNEQFF
TRBV11-3	TRBJ2-5	CASSARTLGETQYF
TRBV7-9	TRBJ2-7	CASSPTDRSSYEQYF
TRBV4-3	TRBJ2-7	CASSQDWRTGWPEQYF
TRBV19	TRBJ2-5	CASSDTSGETQYF
TRBV28	TRBJ2-5	CASKLPGQGGETQYF
TRBV5-1	TRBJ1-5	CASSPEGTGDQPQHF
TRBV20-1	TRBJ2-7	CSARTSGLSYEQYF
TRBV9	TRBJ2-2	CASSPAGGSTGELFF
TRBV7-9	TRBJ2-7	CASSLASGPGGEQYF
TRBV4-3	TRBJ2-2	CASSQSLEGGRELFF
TRBV29-1	TRBJ2-4	CSVEVPGTDYSVAKNIQYF
TRBV12-3/TRBV12-4	TRBJ2-1	CASRPWGRNEQFF
TRBV4-2	TRBJ2-7	CASSEGSGSYEQYF
TRBV12-3/TRBV12-4	TRBJ2-3	CASSFGRTSTDTQYF
TRBV3-1	TRBJ2-7	CASSPRPGTDSYEQYF
TRBV12-3/TRBV12-4	TRBJ1-1	CASSLDREALNTEAFF
TRBV7-3	TRBJ2-1	CASSLPGENEQFF
TRBV5-1	TRBJ2-7	CASRGGANSDYEQYF
TRBV7-9	TRBJ2-2	CASSLRTTNTGELFF
TRBV3-1	TRBJ2-1	CASSQLAGGRYEQFF
TRBV29-1	TRBJ2-1	CSVITGNYNEQFF
TRBV4-3	TRBJ1-4	CASSQGPLAANEKLFF
TRBV5-1	TRBJ2-1	CASSPGAYNEQFF